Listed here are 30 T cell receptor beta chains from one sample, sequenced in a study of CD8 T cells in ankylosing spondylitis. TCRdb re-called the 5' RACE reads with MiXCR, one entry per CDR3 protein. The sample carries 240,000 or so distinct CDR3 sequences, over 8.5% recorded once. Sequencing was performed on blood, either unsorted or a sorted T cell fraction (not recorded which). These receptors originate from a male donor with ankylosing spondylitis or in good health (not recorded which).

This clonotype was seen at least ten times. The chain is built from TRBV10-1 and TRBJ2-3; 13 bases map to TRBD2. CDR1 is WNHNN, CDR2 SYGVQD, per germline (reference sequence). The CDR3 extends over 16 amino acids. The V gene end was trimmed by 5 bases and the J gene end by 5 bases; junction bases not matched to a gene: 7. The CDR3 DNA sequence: TGCGCCAGCAGTCAAACTAGCGGGAGGGCCAAAGATACGCAGTATTTT. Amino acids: CASSQTSGRAKDTQYF.

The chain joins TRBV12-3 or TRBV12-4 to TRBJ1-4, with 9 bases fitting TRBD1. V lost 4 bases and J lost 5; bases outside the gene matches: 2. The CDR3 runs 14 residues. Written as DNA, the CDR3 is TGTGCCAGCAGTTCCGACAGGGGGAATGAAAAACTGTTTTTT. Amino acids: CASSSDRGNEKLFF.

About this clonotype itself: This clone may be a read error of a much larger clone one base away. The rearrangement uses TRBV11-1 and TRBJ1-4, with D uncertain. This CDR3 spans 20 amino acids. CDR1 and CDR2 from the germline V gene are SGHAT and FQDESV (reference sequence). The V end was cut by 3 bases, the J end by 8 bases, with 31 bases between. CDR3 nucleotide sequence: TGTGCCAGCAGCTTGGGTCAACCCTCGAGAGCCTACAAAGGAGGGGAAAAACTGTTTTTT. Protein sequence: CASSLGQPSRAYKGGEKLFF.

DNA for the CDR3: TGTGCCAGCGAGGCCAGACGTGAGCTGGAGACCCAGTACTTC. It encodes CASEARRELETQYF. V gene TRBV6-1 combines with J gene TRBJ2-5; D call uncertain. This CDR3 is 14 amino acids long. CDR1 is MNHNS and CDR2 is SASEGT in the germline V gene. Trimming stripped 8 bases from V and 5 bases from J, with 18 bases between.

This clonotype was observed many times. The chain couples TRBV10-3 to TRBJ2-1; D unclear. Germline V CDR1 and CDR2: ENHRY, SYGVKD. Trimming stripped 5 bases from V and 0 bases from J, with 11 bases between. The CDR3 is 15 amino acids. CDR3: CAISSTDFSYNEQFF. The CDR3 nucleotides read TGTGCCATCAGTAGCACTGACTTCTCCTACAATGAGCAGTTCTTC.

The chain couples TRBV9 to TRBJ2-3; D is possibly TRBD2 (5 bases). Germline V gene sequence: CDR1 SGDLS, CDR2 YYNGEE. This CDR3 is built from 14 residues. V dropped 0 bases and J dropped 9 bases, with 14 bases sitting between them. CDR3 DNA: TGTGCCAGCAGCGTAGCGACGGGAACGGAAACGCAGTATTTT. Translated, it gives CASSVATGTETQYF.

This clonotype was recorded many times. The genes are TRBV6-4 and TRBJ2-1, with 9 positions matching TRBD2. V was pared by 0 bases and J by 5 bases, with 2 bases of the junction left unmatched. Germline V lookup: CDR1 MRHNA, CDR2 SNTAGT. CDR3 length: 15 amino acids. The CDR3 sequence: CASSDSRGGHNEQFF. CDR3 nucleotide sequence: TGTGCCAGCAGTGACTCGCGGGGGGGGCACAATGAGCAGTTCTTC.

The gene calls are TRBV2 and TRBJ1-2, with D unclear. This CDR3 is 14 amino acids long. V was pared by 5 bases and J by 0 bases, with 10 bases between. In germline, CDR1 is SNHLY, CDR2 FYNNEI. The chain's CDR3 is CASSRLNSNYGYTF. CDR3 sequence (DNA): TGTGCCAGCAGTAGACTGAATTCTAACTATGGCTACACCTTC.

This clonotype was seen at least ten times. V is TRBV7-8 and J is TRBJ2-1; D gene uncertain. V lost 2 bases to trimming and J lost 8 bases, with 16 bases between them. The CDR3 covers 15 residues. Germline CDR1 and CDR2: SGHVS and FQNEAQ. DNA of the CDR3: TGTGCCAGCAGCTTACGTAGACTCCGGTCGGATGAGCAGTTCTTC. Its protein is CASSLRRLRSDEQFF.

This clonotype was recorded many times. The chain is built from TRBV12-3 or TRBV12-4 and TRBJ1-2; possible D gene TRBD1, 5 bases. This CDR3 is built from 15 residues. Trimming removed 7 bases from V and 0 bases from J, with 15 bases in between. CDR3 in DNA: TGTGCCAGCACCCTCGGGGGGATAGCTAACTATGGCTACACCTTC. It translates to CASTLGGIANYGYTF.

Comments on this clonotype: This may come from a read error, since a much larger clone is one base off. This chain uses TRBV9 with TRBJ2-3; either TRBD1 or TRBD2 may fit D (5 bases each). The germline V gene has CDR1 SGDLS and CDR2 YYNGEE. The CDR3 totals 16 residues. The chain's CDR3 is CASSASRGLMGDPQYF. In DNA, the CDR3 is TGTGCCAGCAGCGCCTCGAGGGGCTTGATGGGAGATCCGCAGTATTTT.

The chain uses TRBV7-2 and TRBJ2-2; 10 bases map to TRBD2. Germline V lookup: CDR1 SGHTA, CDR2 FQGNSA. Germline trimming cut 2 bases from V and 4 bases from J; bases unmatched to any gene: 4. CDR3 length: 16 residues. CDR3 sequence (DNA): TGTGCCAGCAGCTTAAAGCGGGGGGGCCCCACCGGGGAGCTGTTTTTT. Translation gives CASSLKRGGPTGELFF.

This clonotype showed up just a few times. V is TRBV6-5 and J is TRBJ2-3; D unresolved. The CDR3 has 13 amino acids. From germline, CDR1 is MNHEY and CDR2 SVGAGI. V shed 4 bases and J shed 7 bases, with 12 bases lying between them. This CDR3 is CASSSTAGYTQYF. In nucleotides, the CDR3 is TGTGCCAGCAGTTCAACCGCTGGCTATACGCAGTATTTT.

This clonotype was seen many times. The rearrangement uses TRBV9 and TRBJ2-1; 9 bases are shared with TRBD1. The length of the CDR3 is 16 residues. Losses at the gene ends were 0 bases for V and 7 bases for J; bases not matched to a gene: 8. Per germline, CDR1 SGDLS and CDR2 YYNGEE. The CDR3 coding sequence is TGTGCCAGCAGCGTAGGGGCGGGACAGGGTACTAATGAGCAGTTCTTC. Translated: CASSVGAGQGTNEQFF.

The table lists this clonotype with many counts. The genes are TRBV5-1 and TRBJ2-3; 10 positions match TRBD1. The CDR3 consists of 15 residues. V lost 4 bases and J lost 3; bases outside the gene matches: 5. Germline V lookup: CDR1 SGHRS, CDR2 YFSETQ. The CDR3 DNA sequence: TGCGCCAGCAGCACAAGACAGGGGGCGACAGATACGCAGTATTTT. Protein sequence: CASSTRQGATDTQYF.

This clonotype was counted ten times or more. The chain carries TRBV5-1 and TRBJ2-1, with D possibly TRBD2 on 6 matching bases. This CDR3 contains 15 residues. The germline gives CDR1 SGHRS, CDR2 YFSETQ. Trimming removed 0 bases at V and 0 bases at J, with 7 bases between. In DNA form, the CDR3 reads TGCGCCAGCAGCTTGGGGGGGGACTCCTACAATGAGCAGTTCTTC. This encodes CASSLGGDSYNEQFF.

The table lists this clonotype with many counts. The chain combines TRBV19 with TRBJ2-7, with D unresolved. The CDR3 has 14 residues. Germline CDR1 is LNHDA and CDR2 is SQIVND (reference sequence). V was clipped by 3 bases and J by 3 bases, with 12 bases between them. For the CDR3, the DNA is TGTGCCAGTAGTATGGGCGACGCCTACTACGAGCAGTACTTC. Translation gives CASSMGDAYYEQYF.

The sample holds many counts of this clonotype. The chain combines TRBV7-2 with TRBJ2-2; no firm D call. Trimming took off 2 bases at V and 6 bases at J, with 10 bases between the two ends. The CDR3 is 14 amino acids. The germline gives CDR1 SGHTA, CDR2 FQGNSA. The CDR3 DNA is TGTGCCAGCAGCTTAAAGTCTGGCCCCGGGGAGCTGTTTTTT. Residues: CASSLKSGPGELFF. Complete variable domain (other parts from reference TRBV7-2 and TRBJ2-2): GAGVSQSPSNKVTEKGKDVELRCDPISGHTALYWYRQSLGQGLEFLIYFQGNSAPDKSGLPSDRFSAERTGGSVSTLTIQRTQQEDSAVYLCASSLKSGPGELFFGEGSRLTVL.

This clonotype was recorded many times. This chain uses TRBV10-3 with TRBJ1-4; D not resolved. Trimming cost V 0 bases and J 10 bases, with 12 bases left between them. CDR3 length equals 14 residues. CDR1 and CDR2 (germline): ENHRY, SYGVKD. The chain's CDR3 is CAISESGGFSKLFF. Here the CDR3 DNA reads TGTGCCATCAGTGAGTCCGGCGGGTTCTCAAAACTGTTTTTT.

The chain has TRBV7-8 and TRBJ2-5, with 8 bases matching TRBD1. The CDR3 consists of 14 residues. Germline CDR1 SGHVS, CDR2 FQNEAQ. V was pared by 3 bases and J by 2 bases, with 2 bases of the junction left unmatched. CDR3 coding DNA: TGTGCCAGCAGCTTGGGACAGGCGCAAGAGACCCAGTACTTC. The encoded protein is CASSLGQAQETQYF. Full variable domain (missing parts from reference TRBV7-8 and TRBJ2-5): GAGVSQSPRYKVAKRGQDVALRCDPISGHVSLFWYQQALGQGPEFLTYFQNEAQLDKSGLPSDRFFAERPEGSVSTLKIQRTQQEDSAVYLCASSLGQAQETQYFGPGTRLLVL.

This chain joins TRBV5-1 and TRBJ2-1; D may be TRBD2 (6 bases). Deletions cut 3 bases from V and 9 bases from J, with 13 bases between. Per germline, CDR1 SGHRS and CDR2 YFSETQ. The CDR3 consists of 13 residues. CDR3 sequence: CASSSLKAGEQFF. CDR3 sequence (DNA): TGCGCCAGCAGCTCGCTAAAAGCGGGTGAGCAGTTCTTC.

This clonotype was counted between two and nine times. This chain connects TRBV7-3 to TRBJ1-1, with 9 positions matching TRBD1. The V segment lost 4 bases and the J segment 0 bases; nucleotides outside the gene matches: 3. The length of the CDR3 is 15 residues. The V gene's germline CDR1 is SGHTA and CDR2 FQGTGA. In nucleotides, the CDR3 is TGTGCCAGCAGCTACGGACAGGGGATGAACACTGAAGCTTTCTTT. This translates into CASSYGQGMNTEAFF.

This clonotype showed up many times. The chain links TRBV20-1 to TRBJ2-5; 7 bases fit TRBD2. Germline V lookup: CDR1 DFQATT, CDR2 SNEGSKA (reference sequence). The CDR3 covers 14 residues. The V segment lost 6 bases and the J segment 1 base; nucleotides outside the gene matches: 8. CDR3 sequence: CSAARAGRQETQYF. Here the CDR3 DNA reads TGCAGTGCAGCCAGAGCGGGGCGCCAAGAGACCCAGTACTTC.

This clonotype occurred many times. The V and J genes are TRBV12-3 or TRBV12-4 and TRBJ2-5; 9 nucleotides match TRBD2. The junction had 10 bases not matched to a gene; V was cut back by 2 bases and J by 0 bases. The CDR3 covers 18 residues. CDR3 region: CASSLFLRGGDNQETQYF. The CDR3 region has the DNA TGTGCCAGCAGTTTATTTTTGCGCGGGGGGGATAACCAAGAGACCCAGTACTTC.

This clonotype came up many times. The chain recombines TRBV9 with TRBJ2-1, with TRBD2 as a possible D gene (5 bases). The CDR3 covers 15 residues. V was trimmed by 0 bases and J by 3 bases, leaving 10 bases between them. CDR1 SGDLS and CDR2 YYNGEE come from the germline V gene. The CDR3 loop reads CASSVDVSVYNEQFF. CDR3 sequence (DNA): TGTGCCAGCAGCGTAGATGTTAGCGTCTACAATGAGCAGTTCTTC.

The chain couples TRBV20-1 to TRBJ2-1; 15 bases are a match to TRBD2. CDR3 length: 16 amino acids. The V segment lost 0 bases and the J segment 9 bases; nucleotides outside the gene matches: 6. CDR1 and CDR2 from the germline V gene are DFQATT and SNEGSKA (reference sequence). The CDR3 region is CSARDGTSGGSREQFF. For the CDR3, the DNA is TGCAGTGCTAGAGATGGGACTAGCGGGGGGAGTCGTGAGCAGTTCTTC.

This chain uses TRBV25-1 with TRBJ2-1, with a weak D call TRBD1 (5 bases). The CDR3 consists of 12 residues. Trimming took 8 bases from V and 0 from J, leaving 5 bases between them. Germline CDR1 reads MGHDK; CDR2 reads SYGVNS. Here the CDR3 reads CASDSSYNEQFF. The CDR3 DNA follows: TGTGCCAGCGACAGCTCCTACAATGAGCAGTTCTTC.

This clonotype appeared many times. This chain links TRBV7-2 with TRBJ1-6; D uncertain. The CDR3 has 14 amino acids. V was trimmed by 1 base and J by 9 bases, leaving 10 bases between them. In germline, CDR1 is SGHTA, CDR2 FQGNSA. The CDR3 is CASSLVSGLSPLHF. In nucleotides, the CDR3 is TGTGCCAGCAGCTTAGTTAGCGGGCTTTCACCCCTCCACTTT.

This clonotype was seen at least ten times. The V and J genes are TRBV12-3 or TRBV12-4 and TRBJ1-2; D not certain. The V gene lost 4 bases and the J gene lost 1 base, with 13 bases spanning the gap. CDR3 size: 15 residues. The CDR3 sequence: CASSSPRHDNYGYTF. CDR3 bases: TGTGCCAGCAGTTCCCCACGACATGATAACTATGGCTACACCTTC.

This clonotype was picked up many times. In nucleotides, the CDR3 is TGCAGCGTCGACCTTAATGAAAAACTGTTTTTT. Its translation: CSVDLNEKLFF. The chain couples TRBV29-1 to TRBJ1-4; D remains ambiguous. V was clipped by 6 bases and J by 4 bases, with 6 bases between them. Per germline, CDR1 SQVTM and CDR2 ANQGSEA. The CDR3 extends over 11 amino acids.